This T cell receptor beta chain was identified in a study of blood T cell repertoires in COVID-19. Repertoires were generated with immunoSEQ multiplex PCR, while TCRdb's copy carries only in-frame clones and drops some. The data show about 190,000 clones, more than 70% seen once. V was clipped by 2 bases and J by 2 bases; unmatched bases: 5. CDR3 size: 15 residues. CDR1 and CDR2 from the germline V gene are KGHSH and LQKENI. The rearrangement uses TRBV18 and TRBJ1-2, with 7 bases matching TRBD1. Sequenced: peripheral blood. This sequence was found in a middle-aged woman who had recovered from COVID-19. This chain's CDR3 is CASSPGQAQNYGYTF. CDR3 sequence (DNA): TGTGCCAGCTCACCAGGACAGGCTCAAAACTATGGCTACACCTTC.